This TCR beta chain came from a study of Graves' ophthalmopathy and Graves' hyperthyroidism. From fresh peripheral blood, roughly 9.3 ml in volume, the PBMCs were obtained. CDR1 is SGDLS and CDR2 is YYNGEE in the germline V gene. The CDR3 is made up of 15 amino acids. V lost 7 bases to trimming and J lost 1 base; unmatched junction nucleotides: 9. This clonotype was counted a few times. The antigen remains unidentified. Findings and caveats of the study: A 13-signature model separated ophthalmopathy from stable hyperthyroidism, roughly 85% sensitivity, around 79% specificity.

Amplification of TCR beta CDR3 regions used RNA transcripts. HTBI-primed RT-PCR formed the first round, and a multiplex PCR formed the second. MiXCR, run by TCRdb on the multiplex PCR reads, gives a single entry per CDR3 protein. The profile shows around 670,000 distinct CDR3 sequences, approximately 40% of them singletons. The V call is TRBV9, the J call TRBJ1-1, with 8 bases fitting TRBD1. The source material was peripheral blood. The sequence came from an adult man with Graves' ophthalmopathy. Written as DNA, the CDR3 is TGTGCCAGCTCCTCGCAGGGGACAGGGAACACTGAAGCTTTCTTT. It specifies CASSSQGTGNTEAFF. Combining the CDR3 with reference TRBV9 and TRBJ1-1 gives the whole variable domain DSGVTQTPKHLITATGQRVTLRCSPRSGDLSVYWYQQSLDQGLQFLIQYYNGEERAKGNILERFSAQQFPDLHSELNLSSLELGDSALYFCASSSQGTGNTEAFFGQGTRLTVV.